This T cell receptor beta chain is drawn from a study of blood T cell repertoires in COVID-19. Study-wide background: Samples came from the United States, Italy and Spain, spanning acute and convalescent COVID-19. The cDNA or gDNA used as material had been derived from T cells, B-cell-depleted T cells, or PBMCs.

This CDR3 has 17 residues. The germline CDR1 and CDR2 sequences are PRHDT and FYEKMQ (reference sequence). Germline trimming cut 5 bases from V and 4 bases from J; bases unmatched to any gene: 13. Per the authors' pipeline: Estimation of nucleated cell counts was performed using reference gene primer amplification. The table came from immunoSEQ multiplex PCR; TCRdb's copy has only in-frame clones and leaves some out. The DNA was the basis for D and trimming; V, J and clone size are from that table. Of about 290,000 clones in the sample, roughly nine tenths were seen once. Seattle patient enrollment occurred during active infection, with longitudinal follow-up thereafter.

This rearrangement joins TRBV13 to TRBJ2-3; 9 nucleotides line up with TRBD2. The specimen was peripheral blood. The source of this sequence is a woman in her 30s with COVID-19, enrolled during active disease. The CDR3 coding sequence is TGTGCCAGCAGCGCACGCGGGGGGGCCGGAAATCCAGATACGCAGTATTTT. It encodes CASSARGGAGNPDTQYF.